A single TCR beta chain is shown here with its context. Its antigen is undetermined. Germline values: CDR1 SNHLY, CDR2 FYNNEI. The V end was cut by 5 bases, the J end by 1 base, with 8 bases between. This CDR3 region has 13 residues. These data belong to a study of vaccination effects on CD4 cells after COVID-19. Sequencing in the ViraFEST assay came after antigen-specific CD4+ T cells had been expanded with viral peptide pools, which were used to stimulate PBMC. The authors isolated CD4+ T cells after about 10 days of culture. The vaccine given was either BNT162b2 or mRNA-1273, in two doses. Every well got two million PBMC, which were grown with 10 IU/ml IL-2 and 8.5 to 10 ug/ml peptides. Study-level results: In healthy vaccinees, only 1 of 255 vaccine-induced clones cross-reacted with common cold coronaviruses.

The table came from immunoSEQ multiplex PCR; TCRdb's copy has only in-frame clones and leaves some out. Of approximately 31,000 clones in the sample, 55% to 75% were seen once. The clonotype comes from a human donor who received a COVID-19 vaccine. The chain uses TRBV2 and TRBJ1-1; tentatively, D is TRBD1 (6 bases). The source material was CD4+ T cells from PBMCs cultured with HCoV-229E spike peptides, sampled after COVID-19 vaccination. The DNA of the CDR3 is TGTGCCAGCAGTCAGGGACAGAACACTGAAGCTTTCTTT. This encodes CASSQGQNTEAFF.